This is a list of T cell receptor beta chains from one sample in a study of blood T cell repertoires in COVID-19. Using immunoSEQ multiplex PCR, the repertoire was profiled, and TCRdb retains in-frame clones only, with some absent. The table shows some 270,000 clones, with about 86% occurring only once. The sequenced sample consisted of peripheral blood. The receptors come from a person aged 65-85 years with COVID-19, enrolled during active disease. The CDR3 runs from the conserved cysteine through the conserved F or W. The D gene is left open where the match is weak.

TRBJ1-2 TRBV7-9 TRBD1 CASSYPQGAPDPNYGYTF
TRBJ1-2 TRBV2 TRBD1 CASRTGRGNGYTF
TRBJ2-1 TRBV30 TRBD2 CAWSRGLGSYNEQFF
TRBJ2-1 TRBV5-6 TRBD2 CASSSTSADSYNEQFF
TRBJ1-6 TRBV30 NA CAWSPGQRDSPLHF
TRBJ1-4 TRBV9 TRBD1 CASSQSGTGREKLFF
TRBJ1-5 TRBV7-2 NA CASSRQSNQPQHF
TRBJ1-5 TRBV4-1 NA CASSQVRNQPQHF
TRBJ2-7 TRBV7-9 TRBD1 CASSLDPGQGSNEQYF
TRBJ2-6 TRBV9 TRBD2 CASSVAGGGGISGANVLTF
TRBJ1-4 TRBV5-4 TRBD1 CASSLDRGRAPGKLFF
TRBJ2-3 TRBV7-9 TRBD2 CASLIAGGPPDTQYF
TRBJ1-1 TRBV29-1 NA CSVIRPNTEAFF
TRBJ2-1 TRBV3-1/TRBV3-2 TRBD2 CASSQDRASGSDEQFF
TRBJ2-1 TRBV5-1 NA CASSLGMRRDRQFF